This T cell receptor (beta chain) is drawn from a study of T cells after posttransplantation cyclophosphamide. Study-level findings and limits: TRB clonality was highly associated with recipient CMV seropositivity and reactivation.

CDR1 and CDR2 from the germline V gene are SGHAT and FQNNGV. V lost 5 bases, J lost 7 bases, and 17 bases stayed unmatched. CDR3 size: 17 residues. Here immunoSEQ multiplex PCR was the method, and the copy in TCRdb shows in-frame clones only, minus some. There are 35,000 to 55,000 clones in the sample, none observed a single time. This clone was found many times. Its target is not known. Input material: PBMCs. The source of this sequence is a man aged 35 to 55 in good health, CMV-negative, and a related stem cell transplant donor. The V and J genes are TRBV11-2 and TRBJ1-2, with 9 nucleotides matching TRBD1. The CDR3 spells CASSLQHSGTGPSGYTF. CDR3 coding DNA: TGTGCCAGCAGCCTACAACATTCCGGGACAGGGCCTAGTGGCTACACCTTC.